This T cell receptor (beta chain) was retrieved from a study of vaccination effects on CD4 cells after COVID-19. At the level of the study: Sampling occurred a median 72 days post second dose, range 14 to 241.

CDR3 length: 15 amino acids. With 1 base clipped from V and 9 bases from J, the junction kept 5 bases outside the gene matches. Per the germline V gene, CDR1 is MNHEY and CDR2 is SMNVEV (reference sequence). Sequencing was preceded by expansion of antigen-specific CD4+ T cells with viral peptide pools in the ViraFEST assay. The authors isolated CD4+ T cells after 10 days of culture. It was two doses of either the BNT162b2 or mRNA-1273 vaccine that participants received. PBMC cultures contained 1.8 million or so cells per well, roughly 10 IU/ml IL-2 and roughly 9.4 ug/ml peptides. Half the medium was replaced with IL-2 medium on days 3 and 7. In regard to this clone: Its antigen is currently unknown.

The table came from immunoSEQ multiplex PCR; TCRdb's copy has only in-frame clones and leaves some out. The sample records 25,000 to 30,000 clones, 70% to 75% being singletons. The sequencing here drew on CD4+ T cells from PBMCs cultured with HCoV-NL63 spike peptides, taken after COVID-19 vaccination. V is TRBV27 and J is TRBJ1-6; 8 bases align to TRBD1. This clonotype was obtained from a human donor who received a COVID-19 vaccine. DNA of the CDR3: TGTGCCAGCAGTTTATTGGGGACAGGACTTTCACCCCTCCACTTT. This gives the protein CASSLLGTGLSPLHF.